This T cell receptor beta chain was sequenced during a study of T cell changes during pregnancy in multiple sclerosis. Data came from immunoSEQ multiplex PCR; TCRdb stores just in-frame clones and leaves some out. The table shows about 43,000 clones, with roughly 88% occurring only once. V shed 5 bases, J shed 7 bases, and the junction held 8 bases outside the gene matches. CDR1 LNHDA and CDR2 SQIVND come from the germline V gene (reference sequence). This CDR3 comprises 16 residues. Sequenced input: PBMCs (not recorded whether the cells were cultured). V gene TRBV19 combines with J gene TRBJ2-1; 13 bases are a match to TRBD2. This TCR was sampled from a female donor with multiple sclerosis, enrolled in a pregnancy study. The CDR3 region is CASSETSGRASNEQFF. As DNA, the CDR3 is TGTGCCAGTAGTGAAACTAGCGGGAGGGCCTCAAATGAGCAGTTCTTC.